This T cell receptor beta chain comes out of a study of early T cells in non-severe SARS-CoV-2 infection. Background on the study: Chains were not paired, and sequencing was done on bulk RNA from unsorted whole blood.

Regarding this clonotype: What it binds is unknown. The junction departs from germline at one end; a sequencing error may be responsible.

Germline CDR1 reads LGHNA; CDR2 reads YNFKEQ. This CDR3 has 13 residues. Attachment of unique molecular identifiers was made to individual cDNA molecules. One entry per CDR3 protein, called by TCRdb with MiXCR from the 5' RACE reads. Of 35,000 to 45,000 distinct CDR3 sequences listed, 5.5% to 7.5% are singletons. Whole-study findings and limits: VDJdb-based annotation leaned toward anti-spike CD8 responses and missed private and CD4 specificities.

This receptor was identified in an adult who was a healthcare worker with PCR-confirmed SARS-CoV-2 infection or an uninfected control (not recorded which). Specimen: whole blood. The chain carries TRBV4-2 and TRBJ2-3; D perhaps matches TRBD1 (6 bases). DNA of the CDR3: TGTGTCAGCAGCCAAGGACAGCCAGATACGCAGTATTTT. It translates to CVSSQGQPDTQYF.